The entry below describes one T cell receptor beta chain. These data come from a study of blood T cell repertoires in COVID-19. Overall study context: Nucleic acid was either cDNA or gDNA, and it came from T cells, B-cell-depleted T cells, or PBMCs.

Clones were sequenced by immunoSEQ multiplex PCR, and TCRdb holds only the in-frame ones, with some missing. The sample records about 180,000 clones, 85% to 90% being singletons. Germline assignment: CDR1 LGHDT and CDR2 YNNKEL (reference sequence). CDR3 length: 16 amino acids. The germline V and J ends were trimmed by 0 bases and 7 bases, with 13 bases remaining between them. Recruited during active infection, patients (from Seattle) were subsequently followed longitudinally. The specimen was peripheral blood. This clonotype was obtained from a person aged 70 to 85 with COVID-19, enrolled during active disease. The chain recombines TRBV3-1 (or the pseudogene TRBV3-2) with TRBJ1-6; D might be TRBD1 (6 bases). CDR3 in DNA: TGTGCCAGCAGCCAAGAAGTCAGGGGCTCGAATTCACCCCTCCACTTT. This sequence encodes CASSQEVRGSNSPLHF.